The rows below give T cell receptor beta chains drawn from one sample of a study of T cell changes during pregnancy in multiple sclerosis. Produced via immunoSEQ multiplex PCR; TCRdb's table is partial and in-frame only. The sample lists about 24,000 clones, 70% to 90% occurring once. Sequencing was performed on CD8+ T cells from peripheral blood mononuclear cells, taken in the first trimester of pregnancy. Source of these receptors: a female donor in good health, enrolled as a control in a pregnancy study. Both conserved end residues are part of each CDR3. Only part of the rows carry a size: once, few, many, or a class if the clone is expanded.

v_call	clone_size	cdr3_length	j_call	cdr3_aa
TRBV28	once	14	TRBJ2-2	CASSPSRDTGELFF
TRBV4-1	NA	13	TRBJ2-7	CASSQDRSYEQYF
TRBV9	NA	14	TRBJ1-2	CASSPPGSMYGYTF
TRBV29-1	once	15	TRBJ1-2	CSTGTGRGGSGGYTF
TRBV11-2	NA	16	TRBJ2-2	CASSPLLKPGTGELFF
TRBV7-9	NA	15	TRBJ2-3	CASSPDYTYTDTQYF
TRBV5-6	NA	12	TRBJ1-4	CASSLRGGRLFF
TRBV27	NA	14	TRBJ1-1	CASSFRGGNTEAFF
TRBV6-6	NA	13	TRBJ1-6	CASTEAIRAPLHF
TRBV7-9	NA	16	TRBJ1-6	CASRYRGQPGNSPLHF
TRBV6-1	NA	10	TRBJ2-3	CASEGDTQYF
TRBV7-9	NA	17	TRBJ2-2	CASSATSGGRNTGELFF
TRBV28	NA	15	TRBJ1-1	CASSLRGAGDTEAFF
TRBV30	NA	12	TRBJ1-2	CAWSIGTYGYTF
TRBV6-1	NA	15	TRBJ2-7	CASSEVRGGPYEQYF
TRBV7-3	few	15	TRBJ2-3	CASSFVGGGANTQYF
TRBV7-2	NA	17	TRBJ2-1	CASSPYPPGLVYNEQFF
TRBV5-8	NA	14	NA	CASSTVTGYYEQYF
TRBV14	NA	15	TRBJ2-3	CASSLTGGRTDTRYF
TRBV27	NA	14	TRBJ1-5	CASSLGTLSQPQHF
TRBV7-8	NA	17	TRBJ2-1	CASSPAPQGGSYNEQFF
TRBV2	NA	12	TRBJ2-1	CASLDRGPEQFF
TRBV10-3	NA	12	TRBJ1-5	CATGGGSQPQHF
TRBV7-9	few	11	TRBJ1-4	CASSLNEKLFF
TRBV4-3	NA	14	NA	CASSQRDRGGEQYF
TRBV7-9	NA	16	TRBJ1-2	CASSLAYTDRESGYTF
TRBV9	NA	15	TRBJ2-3	CASSVGGASTDTQYF
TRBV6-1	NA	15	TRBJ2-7	CASSELTGGTYEQYF
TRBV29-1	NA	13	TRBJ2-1	CSVVGWRENEQFF
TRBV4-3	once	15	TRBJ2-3	CASSQDLQYTDTQYF
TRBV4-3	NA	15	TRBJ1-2	CASSQDDRTGYGYTF
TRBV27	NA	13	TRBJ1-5	CASSSTGGQPQHF
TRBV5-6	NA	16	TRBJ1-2	CASSLLTAEFLYGYTF
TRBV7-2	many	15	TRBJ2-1	CASSLGSGTYNEQFF
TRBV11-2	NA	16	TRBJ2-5	CASSLEVGASEETQYF
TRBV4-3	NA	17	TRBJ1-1	CASSHVRDRGIDTEAFF
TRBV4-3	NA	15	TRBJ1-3	CASSQGGSGSDTIYF
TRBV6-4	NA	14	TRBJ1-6	CASSDPGTNSPLHF
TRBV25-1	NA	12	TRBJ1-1	CAIKSLRGEAFF
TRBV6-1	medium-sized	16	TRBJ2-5	CASSEETGIGQETQYF
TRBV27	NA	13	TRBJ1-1	CASKGGTNTEAFF
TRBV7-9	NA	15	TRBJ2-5	CASSIKRGPQETQYF
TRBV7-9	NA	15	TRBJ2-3	CASSPPGISTDTQYF
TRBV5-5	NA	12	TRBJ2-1	CASVLSGNEQFF
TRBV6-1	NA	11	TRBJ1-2	CASSGRYGYTF
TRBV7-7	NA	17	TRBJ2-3	CASSLGSGASATDTQYF
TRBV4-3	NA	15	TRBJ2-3	CASREGGGSTDTQYF
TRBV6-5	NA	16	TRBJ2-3	CASSYFRQAGTDTQYF
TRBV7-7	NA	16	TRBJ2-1	CASSLGQAGTYNEQFF
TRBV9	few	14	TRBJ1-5	CASSVAGRNQPQHF
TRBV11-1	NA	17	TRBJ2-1	CASSFLREGGPEDEQFF
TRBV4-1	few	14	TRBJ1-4	CASRQTGQKEKLFF
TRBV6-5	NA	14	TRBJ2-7	CASRGRGLSYEQYF
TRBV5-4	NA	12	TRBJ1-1	CASSLGGLEAFF
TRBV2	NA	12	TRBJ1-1	CASTGQGRSAFF
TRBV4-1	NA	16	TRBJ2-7	CASSQDSGTGVYEQYF
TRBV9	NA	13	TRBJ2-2	CASRAGNTGELFF
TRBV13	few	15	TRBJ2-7	CASSLVGNRAYEQYF